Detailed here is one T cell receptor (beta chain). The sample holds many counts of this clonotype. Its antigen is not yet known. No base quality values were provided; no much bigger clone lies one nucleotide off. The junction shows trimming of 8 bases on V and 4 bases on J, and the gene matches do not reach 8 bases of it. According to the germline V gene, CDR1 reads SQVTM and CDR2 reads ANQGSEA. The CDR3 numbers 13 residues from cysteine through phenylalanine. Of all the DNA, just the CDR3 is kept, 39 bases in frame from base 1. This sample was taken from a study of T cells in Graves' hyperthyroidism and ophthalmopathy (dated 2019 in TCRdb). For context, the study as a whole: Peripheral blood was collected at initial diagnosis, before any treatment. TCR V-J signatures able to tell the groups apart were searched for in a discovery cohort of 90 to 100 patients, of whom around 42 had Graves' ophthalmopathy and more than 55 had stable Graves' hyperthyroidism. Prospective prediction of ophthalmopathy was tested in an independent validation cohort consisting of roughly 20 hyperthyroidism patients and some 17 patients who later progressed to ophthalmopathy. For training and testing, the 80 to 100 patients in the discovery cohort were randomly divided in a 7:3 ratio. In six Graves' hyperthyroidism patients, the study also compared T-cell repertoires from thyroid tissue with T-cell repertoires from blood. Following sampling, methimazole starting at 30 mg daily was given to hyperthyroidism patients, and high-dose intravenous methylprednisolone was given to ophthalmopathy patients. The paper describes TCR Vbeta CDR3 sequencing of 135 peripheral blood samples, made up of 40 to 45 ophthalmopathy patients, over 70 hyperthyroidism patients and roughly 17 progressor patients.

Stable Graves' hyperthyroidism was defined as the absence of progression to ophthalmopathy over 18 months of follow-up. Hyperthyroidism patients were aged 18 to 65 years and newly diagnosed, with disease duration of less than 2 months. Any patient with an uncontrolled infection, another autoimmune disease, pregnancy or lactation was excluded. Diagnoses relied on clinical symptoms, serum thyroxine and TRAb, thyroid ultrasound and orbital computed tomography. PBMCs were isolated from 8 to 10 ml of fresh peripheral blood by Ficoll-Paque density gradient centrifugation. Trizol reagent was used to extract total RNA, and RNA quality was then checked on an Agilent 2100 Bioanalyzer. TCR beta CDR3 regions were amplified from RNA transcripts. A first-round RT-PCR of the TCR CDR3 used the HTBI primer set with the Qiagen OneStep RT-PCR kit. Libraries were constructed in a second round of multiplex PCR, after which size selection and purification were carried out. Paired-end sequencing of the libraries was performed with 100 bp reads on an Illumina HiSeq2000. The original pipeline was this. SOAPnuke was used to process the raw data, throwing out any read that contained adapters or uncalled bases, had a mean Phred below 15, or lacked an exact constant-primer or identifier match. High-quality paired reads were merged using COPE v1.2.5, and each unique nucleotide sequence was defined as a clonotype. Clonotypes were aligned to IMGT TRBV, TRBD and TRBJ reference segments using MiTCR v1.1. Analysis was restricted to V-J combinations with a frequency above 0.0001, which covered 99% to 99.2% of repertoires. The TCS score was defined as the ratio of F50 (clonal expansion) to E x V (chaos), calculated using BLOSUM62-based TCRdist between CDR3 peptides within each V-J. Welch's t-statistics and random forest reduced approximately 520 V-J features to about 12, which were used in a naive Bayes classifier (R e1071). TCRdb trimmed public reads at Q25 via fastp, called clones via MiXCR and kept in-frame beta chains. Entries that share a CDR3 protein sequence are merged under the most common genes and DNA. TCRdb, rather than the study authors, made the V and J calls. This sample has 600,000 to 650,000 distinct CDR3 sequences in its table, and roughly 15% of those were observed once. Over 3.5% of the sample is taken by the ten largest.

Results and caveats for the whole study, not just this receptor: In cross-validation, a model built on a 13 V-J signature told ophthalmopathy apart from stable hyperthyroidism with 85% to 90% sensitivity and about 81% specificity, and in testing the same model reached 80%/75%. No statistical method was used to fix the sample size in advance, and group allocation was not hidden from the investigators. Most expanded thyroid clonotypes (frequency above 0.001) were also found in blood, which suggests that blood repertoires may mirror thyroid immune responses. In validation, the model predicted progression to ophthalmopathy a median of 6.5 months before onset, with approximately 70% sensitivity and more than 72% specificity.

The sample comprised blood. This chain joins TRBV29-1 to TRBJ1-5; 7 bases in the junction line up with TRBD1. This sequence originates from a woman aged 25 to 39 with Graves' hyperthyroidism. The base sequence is TGCAGCACCCAGACAGGGCGGAATCAGCCCCAGCATTTT. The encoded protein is CSTQTGRNQPQHF.